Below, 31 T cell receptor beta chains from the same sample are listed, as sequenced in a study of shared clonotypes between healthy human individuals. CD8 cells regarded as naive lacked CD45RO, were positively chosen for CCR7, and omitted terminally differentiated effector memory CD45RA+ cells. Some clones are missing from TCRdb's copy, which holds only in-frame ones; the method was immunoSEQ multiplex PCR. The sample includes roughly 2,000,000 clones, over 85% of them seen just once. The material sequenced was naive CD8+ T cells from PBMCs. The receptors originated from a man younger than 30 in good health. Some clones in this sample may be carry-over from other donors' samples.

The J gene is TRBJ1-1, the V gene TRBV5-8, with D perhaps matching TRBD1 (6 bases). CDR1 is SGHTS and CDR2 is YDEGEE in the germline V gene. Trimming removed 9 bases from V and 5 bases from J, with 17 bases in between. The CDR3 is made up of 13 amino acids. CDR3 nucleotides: TGTGCCATTAGCCGGGGGGCAGGTACTGAAGCTTTCTTT. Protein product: CAISRGAGTEAFF.

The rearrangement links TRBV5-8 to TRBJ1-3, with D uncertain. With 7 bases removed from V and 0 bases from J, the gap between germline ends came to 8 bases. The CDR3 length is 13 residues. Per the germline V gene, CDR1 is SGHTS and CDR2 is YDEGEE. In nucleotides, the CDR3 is TGTGCCAGCTCCTTGGGCTCTGGAAACACCATATATTTT. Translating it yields CASSLGSGNTIYF.

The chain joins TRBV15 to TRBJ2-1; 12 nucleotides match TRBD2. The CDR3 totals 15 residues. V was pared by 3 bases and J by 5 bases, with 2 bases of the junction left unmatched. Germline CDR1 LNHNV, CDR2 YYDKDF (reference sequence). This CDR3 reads CATSRTSGGNNEQFF. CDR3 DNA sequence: TGTGCCACCAGCAGGACTAGCGGGGGTAACAATGAGCAGTTCTTC.

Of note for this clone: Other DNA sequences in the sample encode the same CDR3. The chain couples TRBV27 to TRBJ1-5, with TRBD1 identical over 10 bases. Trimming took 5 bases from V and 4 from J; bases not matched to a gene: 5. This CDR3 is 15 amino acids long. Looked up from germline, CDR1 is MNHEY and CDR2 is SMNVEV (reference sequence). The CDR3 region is CASSPRTGGNQPQHF. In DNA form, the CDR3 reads TGTGCCAGCAGTCCGCGGACAGGGGGAAATCAGCCCCAGCATTTT.

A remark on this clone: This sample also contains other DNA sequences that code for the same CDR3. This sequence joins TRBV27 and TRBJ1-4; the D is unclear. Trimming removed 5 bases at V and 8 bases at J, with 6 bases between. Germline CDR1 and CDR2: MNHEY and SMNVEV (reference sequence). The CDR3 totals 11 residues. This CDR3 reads CASSSGEKLFF. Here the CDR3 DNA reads TGTGCCAGCAGTAGTGGGGAAAAACTGTTTTTT. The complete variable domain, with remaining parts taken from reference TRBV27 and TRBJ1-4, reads EAQVTQNPRYLITVTGKKLTVTCSQNMNHEYMSWYRQDPGLGLRQIYYSMNVEVTDKGDVPEGYKVSRKEKRNFPLILESPSPNQTSLYFCASSSGEKLFFGSGTQLSVL.

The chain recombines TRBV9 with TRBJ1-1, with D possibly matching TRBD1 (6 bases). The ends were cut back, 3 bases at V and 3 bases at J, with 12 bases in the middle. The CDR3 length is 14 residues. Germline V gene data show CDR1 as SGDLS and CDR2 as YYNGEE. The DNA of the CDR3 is TGTGCCAGCAGCGCCGTGGGGGGCGACACTGAAGCTTTCTTT. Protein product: CASSAVGGDTEAFF.

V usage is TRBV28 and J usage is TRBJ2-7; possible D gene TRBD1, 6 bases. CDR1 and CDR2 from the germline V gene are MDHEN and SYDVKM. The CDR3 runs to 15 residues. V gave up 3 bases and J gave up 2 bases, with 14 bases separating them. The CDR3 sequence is CASSLHQGRPYEQYF. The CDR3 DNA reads TGTGCCAGCAGTTTGCATCAGGGGCGCCCCTACGAGCAGTACTTC.

The DNA for the CDR3 is TGTGCCAGCAGCTTAGTTTTGCGGGGATCGACAGATACGCAGTATTTT. Its translation is CASSLVLRGSTDTQYF. The V gene is TRBV7-6, the J gene TRBJ2-3; perhaps TRBD2 as D (6 bases). V lost 1 base, J lost 3 bases, and 14 bases lay in between. CDR1 is SGHVS and CDR2 is FNYEAQ in the germline V gene. The CDR3 has 16 residues.

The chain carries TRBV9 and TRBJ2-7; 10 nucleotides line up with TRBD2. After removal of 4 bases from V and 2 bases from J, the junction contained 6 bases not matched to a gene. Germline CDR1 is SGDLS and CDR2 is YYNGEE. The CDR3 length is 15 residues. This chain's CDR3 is CASSLAGDRTYEQYF. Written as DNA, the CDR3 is TGTGCCAGCAGCCTAGCGGGGGACAGAACCTACGAGCAGTACTTC.

CDR3 DNA: TGTGCCAGCAGCCCCCGGGGAGTCAATGAGCAGTTCTTC. Its translation is CASSPRGVNEQFF. This sequence joins TRBV13 and TRBJ2-1, with D possibly being TRBD2 (5 bases). Germline V gene data show CDR1 as PRHDT and CDR2 as FYEKMQ (reference sequence). V was shortened by 5 bases and J by 6 bases, with 11 bases between the two germline ends. The CDR3 spans 13 residues.

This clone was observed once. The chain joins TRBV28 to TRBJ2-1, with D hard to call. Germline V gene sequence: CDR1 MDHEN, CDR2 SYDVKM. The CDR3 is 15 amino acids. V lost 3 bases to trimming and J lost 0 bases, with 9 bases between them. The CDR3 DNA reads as TGTGCCAGCAGTTTGGCAGCGAGCTCCTACAATGAGCAGTTCTTC. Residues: CASSLAASSYNEQFF.

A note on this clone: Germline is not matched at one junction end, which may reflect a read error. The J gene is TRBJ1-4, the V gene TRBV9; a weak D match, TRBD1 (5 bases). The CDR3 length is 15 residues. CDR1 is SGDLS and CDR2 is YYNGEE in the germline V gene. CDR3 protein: CASSVEGTVNENLFF. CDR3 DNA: TGTGCCAGCAGCGTAGAGGGGACGGTTAATGAAAACCTGTTTTTT.

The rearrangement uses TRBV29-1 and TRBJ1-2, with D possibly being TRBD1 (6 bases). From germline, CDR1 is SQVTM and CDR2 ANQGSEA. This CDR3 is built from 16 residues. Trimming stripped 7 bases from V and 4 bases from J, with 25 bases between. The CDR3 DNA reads TGCAGCGCGGGCCCGGCCGGTGGGGGCGTACGCTATGGCTACACCTTC. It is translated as CSAGPAGGGVRYGYTF.

CDR3 DNA sequence: TGTGCCAGCAGTTTATACCAGGGGACGAACACTGAAGCTTTCTTT. This translates into CASSLYQGTNTEAFF. The chain recombines TRBV27 with TRBJ1-1; D is possibly TRBD1 (6 bases). The CDR3 loop spans 15 amino acids. Trimming left V 1 base short and J 1 base short, with 10 bases between. Germline V gene lookup returns CDR1 MNHEY and CDR2 SMNVEV (reference sequence).

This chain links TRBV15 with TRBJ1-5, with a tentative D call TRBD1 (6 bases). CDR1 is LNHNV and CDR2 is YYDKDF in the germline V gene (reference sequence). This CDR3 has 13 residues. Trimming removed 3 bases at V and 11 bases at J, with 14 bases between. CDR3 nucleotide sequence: TGTGCCACCAGCAGTACAGGGTCGCAATCCCAGCATTTT. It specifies CATSSTGSQSQHF.

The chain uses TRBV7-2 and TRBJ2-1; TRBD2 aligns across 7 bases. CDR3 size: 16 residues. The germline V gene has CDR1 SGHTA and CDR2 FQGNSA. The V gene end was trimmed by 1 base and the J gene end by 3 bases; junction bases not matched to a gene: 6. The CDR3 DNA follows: TGTGCCAGCAGCTTAGGAGGGAGGGCCCGCTACAATGAGCAGTTCTTC. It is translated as CASSLGGRARYNEQFF.

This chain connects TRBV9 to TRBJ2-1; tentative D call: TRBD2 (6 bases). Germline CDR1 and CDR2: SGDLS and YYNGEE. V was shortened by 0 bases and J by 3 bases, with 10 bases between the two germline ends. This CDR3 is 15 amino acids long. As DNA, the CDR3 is TGTGCCAGCAGCGTAGGTGGAGGGATCTACAATGAGCAGTTCTTC. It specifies CASSVGGGIYNEQFF.

The CDR3 loop is CATSRDGGAFYSNQPQHF. CDR3 sequence (DNA): TGTGCCACCAGCAGAGATGGGGGGGCCTTTTATAGCAATCAGCCCCAGCATTTT. J is TRBJ1-5 and V is TRBV15; TRBD1 is a possible D gene (6 bases). Per the germline V gene, CDR1 is LNHNV and CDR2 is YYDKDF (reference sequence). The CDR3 is 18 amino acids. Trimming left V 0 bases short and J 0 bases short, with 15 bases between.

CDR3 loop: CASSRDPTDTQYF. The DNA of the CDR3 is TGTGCCAGTAGCCGGGACCCCACAGATACGCAGTATTTT. The chain carries TRBV19 and TRBJ2-3; either TRBD1 or TRBD2 may fit D (5 bases each). V lost 6 bases to trimming and J lost 2 bases, with 9 bases between them. The germline V gene encodes CDR1 LNHDA and CDR2 SQIVND (reference sequence). The CDR3 runs to 13 residues.

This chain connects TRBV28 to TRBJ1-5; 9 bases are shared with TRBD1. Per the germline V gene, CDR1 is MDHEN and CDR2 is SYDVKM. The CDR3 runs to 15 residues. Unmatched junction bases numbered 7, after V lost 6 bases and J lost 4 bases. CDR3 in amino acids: CASSHPGQGNQPQHF. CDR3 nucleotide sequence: TGTGCCAGCAGCCACCCCGGACAGGGGAATCAGCCCCAGCATTTT.

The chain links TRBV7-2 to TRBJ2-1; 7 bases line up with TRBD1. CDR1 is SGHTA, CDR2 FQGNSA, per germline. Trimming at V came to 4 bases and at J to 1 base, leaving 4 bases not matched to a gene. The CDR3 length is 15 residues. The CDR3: CASSSRGQSYNEQFF. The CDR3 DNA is TGTGCCAGCAGCTCTCGGGGACAGTCCTACAATGAGCAGTTCTTC. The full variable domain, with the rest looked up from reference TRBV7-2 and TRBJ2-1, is GAGVSQSPSNKVTEKGKDVELRCDPISGHTALYWYRQSLGQGLEFLIYFQGNSAPDKSGLPSDRFSAERTGGSVSTLTIQRTQQEDSAVYLCASSSRGQSYNEQFFGPGTRLTVL.

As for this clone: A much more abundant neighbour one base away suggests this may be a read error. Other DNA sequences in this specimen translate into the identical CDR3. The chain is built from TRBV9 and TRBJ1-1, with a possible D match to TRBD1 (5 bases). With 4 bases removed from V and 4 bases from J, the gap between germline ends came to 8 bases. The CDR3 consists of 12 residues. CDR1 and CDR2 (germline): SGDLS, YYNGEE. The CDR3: CASSPQGTEAFF. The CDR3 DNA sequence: TGTGCCAGCAGCCCTCAGGGCACTGAAGCTTTCTTT.

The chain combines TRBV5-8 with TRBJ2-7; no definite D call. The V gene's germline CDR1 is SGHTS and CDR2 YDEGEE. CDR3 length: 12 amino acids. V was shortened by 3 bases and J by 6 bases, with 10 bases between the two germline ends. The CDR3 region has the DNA TGTGCCAGCAGCTGGGGAATAGGCGAGCAGTACTTC. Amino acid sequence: CASSWGIGEQYF. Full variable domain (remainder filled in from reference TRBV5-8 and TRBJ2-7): EAGVTQSPTHLIKTRGQQATLRCSPISGHTSVYWYQQALGLGLQFLLWYDEGEERNRGNFPPRFSGRQFPNYSSELNVNALELEDSALYLCASSWGIGEQYFGPGTRLTVT.

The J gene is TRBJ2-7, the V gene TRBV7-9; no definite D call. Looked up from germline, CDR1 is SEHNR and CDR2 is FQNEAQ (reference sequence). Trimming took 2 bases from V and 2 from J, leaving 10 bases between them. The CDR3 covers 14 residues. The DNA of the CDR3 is TGTGCCAGCAGCTTACCGAAACAGCCCTACGAGCAGTACTTC. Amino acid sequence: CASSLPKQPYEQYF.

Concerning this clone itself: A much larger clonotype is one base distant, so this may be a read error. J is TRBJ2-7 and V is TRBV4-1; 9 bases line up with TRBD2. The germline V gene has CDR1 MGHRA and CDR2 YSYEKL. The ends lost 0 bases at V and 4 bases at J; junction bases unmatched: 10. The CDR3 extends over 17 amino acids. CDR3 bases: TGCGCCAGCAGCCAAGAGGGGCGGGAGGGTGGGGTTTACGAGCAGTACTTC. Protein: CASSQEGREGGVYEQYF.

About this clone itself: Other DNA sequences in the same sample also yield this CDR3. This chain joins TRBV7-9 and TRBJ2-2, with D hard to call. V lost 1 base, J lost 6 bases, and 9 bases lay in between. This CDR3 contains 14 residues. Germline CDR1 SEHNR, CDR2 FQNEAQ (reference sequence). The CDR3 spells CASSLGPGSGELFF. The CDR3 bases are TGTGCCAGCAGCTTAGGCCCGGGTTCCGGGGAGCTGTTTTTT.

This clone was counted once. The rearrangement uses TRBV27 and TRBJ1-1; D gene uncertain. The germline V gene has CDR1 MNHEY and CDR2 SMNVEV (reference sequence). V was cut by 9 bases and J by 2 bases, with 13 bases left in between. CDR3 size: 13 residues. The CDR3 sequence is CASHYSVNTEAFF. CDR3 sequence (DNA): TGTGCCAGTCATTACAGCGTAAACACTGAAGCTTTCTTT.

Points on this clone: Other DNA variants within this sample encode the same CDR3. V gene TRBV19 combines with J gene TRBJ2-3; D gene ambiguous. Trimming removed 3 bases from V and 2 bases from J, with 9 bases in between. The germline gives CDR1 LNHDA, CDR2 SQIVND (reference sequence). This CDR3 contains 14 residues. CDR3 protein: CASSIGSDTDTQYF. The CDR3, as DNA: TGTGCCAGTAGTATTGGTTCGGACACAGATACGCAGTATTTT.

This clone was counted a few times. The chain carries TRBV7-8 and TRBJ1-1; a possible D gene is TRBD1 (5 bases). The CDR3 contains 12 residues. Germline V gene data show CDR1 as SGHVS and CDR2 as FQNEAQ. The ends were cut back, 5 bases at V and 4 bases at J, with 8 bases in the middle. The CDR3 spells CASSLGATEAFF. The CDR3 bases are TGTGCCAGCAGCCTAGGGGCCACTGAAGCTTTCTTT.

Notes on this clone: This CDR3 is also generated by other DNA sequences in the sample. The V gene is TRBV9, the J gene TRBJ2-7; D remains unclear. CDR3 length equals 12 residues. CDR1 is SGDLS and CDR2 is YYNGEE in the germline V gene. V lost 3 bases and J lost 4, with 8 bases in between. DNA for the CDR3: TGTGCCAGCAGCGGGAGTACGTACGAGCAGTACTTC. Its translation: CASSGSTYEQYF.

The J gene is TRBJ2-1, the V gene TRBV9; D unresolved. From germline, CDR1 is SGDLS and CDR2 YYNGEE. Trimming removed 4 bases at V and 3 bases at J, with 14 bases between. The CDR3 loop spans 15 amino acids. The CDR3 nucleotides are TGTGCCAGCAGCCCAGACCCGGGTCTCTACAATGAGCAGTTCTTC. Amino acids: CASSPDPGLYNEQFF.